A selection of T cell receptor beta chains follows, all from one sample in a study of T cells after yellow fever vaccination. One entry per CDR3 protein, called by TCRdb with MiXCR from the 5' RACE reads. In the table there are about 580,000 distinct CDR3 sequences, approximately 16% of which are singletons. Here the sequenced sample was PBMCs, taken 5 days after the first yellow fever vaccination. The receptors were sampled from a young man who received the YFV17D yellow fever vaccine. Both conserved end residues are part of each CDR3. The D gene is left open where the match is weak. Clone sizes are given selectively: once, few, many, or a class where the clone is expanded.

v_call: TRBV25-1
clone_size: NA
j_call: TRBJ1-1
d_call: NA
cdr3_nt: TGTGCCAGCAGTGAATACGGACAGCTTAACACTGAAGCTTTCTTT
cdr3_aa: CASSEYGQLNTEAFF

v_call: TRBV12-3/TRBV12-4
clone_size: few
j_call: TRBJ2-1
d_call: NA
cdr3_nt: TGTGCCAGCAGCGAGCGAGCGCATGAGCAGTTCTTC
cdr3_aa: CASSERAHEQFF

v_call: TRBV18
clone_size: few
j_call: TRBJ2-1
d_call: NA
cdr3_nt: TGTGCCAGCTCACCAGGCGCCATTAGGGGGGATGAGCAGTTCTTC
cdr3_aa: CASSPGAIRGDEQFF

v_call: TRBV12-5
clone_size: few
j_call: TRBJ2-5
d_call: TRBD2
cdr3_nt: TGTGCTAGTGGTTCTCGGACTAGCGGGGTGGGGGAGACCCAGTACTTC
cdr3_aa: CASGSRTSGVGETQYF

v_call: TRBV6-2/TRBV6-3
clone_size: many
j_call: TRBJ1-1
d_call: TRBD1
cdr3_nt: TGTGCCAGCAGTCGACAGGGGAGAGCTTTCTTT
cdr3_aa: CASSRQGRAFF

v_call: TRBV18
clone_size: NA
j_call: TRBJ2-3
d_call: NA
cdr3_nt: TGTGCCAGCTCACGAAGGGTTGGGAACACAGATACGCAGTATTTT
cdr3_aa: CASSRRVGNTDTQYF

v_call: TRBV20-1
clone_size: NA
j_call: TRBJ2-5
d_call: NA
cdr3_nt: TGCAGTGCTACTAAAGCTATGGGGGCGACACAAGAGACCCAGTACTTC
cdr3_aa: CSATKAMGATQETQYF

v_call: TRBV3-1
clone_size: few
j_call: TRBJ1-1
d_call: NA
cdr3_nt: TGTGCCAGCAGCACCGGAGCCCGTAGGGACACTGAAGCTTTCTTT
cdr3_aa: CASSTGARRDTEAFF

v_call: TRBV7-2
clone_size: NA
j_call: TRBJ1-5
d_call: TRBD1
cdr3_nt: TGTGCCAGCAGCTTGTGGGGGACAGCACCTAATCAGCCCCAGCATTTT
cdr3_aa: CASSLWGTAPNQPQHF

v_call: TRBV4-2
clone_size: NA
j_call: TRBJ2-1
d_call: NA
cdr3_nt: TGTGCCAGCAGCCAAGATGGTAAAAGCTACAATGAGCAGTTCTTC
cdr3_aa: CASSQDGKSYNEQFF

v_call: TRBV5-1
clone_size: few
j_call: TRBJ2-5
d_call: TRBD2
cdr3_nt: TGCGCCAGCAGCTTGGTCGGGGGGGGAGGACAAGAGACCCAGTACTTC
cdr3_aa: CASSLVGGGGQETQYF

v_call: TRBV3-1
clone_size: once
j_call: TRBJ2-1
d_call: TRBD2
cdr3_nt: TGTGCCAGCAGCCAAGATCCACTAGCGGGGGGGTTCGAGCAGTTCTTC
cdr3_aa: CASSQDPLAGGFEQFF

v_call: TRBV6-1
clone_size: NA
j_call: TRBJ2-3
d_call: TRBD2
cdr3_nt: TGTGCCGGTACTAGCGGGGGGGCCGCGGATACGCAGTATTTT
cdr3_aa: CAGTSGGAADTQYF

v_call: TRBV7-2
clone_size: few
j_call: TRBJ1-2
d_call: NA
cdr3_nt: TGTGCCAGCAGCCAGTGGGCCGACTATGGCTACACCTTC
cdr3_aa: CASSQWADYGYTF

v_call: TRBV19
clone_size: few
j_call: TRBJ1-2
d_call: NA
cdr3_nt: TGTGCCAGTAGTCCAGATCCTAACTATGGCTACACCTTC
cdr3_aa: CASSPDPNYGYTF

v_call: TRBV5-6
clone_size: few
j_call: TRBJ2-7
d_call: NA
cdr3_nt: TGTGCCAGCAGCTTCTACAGGGTCTGGAACGAGCAGTACTTC
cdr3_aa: CASSFYRVWNEQYF

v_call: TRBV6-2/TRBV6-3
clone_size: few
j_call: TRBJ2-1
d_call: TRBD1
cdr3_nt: TGTGCCAGCAGTATTACCCCGGGACAGGGCAATGAGCAGTTCTTC
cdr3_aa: CASSITPGQGNEQFF

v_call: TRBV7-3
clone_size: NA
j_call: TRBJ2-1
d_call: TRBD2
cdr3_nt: TGTGCCAGCAGCTTACGGCTAGCGGGGGAACAGTTCTTC
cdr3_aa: CASSLRLAGEQFF

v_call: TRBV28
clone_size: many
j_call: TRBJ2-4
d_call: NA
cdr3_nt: TGTGCCAGCAGTGTCACGGGACGCCCGGTCTTC
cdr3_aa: CASSVTGRPVF

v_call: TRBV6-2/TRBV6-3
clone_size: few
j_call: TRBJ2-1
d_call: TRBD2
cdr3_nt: TGTGCCACCAAATCCGGGACTAGCAGTTACAATGAGCAGTTCTTC
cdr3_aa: CATKSGTSSYNEQFF

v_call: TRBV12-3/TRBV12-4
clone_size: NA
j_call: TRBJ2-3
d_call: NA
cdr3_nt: TGTGCCAGCAGTTTTTGGCCTAGTGGGGGGCCGGAAGATACGCAGTATTTT
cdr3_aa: CASSFWPSGGPEDTQYF

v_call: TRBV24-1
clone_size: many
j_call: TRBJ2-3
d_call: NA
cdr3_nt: TGTGCCACCAGTGACCTTGGTTTCACAGATACGCAGTATTTT
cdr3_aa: CATSDLGFTDTQYF

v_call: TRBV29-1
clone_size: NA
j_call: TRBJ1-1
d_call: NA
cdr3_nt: TGCAGCGCGGGAGAGGGGAACACTGAAGCTTTCTTT
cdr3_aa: CSAGEGNTEAFF

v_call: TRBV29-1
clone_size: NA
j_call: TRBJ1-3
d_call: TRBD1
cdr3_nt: TGCAGCGTGGGGACAGAGACGGGAAACACCATATATTTT
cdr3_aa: CSVGTETGNTIYF

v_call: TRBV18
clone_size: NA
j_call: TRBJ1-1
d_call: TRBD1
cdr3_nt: TGTGCCAGCTCCGAAATGACAGGGGGCACTGAAGCTTTCTTT
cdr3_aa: CASSEMTGGTEAFF

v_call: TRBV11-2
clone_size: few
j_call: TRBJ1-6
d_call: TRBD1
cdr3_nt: TGTGCCAGCGGAACAGGGGGCAATTCACCCCTCCACTTT
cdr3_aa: CASGTGGNSPLHF

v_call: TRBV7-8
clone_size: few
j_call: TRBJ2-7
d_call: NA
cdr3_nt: TGTGCCAGCAGCTGGCAACGCAGCGACGAGCAGTACTTC
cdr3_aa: CASSWQRSDEQYF

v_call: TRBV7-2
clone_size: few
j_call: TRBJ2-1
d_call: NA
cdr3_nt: TGTGCCAGCAGCGCGTTTCAGGGGACACGGTTCTTC
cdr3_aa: CASSAFQGTRFF

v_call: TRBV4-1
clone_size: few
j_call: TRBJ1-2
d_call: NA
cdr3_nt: TGCGCCAGCAGCCTGAAGGGGGGTAAAAGGGATGGCTACACCTTC
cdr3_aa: CASSLKGGKRDGYTF

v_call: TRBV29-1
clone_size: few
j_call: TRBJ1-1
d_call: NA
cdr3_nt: TGCAGCGTTGTTGTCTTGTATAGGACTGAAGCTTTCTTT
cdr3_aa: CSVVVLYRTEAFF

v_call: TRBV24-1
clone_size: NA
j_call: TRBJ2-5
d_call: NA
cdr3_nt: TGTGCCACCGGGGGGTGGACCCAGTACTTC
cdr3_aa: CATGGWTQYF